This entry lists 15 T cell receptor beta chains sequenced from one sample in a study of blood T cell repertoires in COVID-19. Sequencing used immunoSEQ multiplex PCR; TCRdb keeps in-frame clones, though not all of them. Among some 160,000 clones listed, under 90% were seen once. The sample was PBMCs or T cells enriched from blood (not recorded which). The source of these receptors is a woman aged 60-75 years who had recovered from COVID-19.

The chain employs TRBV27 and TRBJ1-1; D may be TRBD1 (5 bases). V was clipped by 0 bases and J by 3 bases, with 11 bases between them. The V gene's germline CDR1 is MNHEY and CDR2 SMNVEV (reference sequence). The length of the CDR3 is 15 residues. In nucleotides, the CDR3 is TGTGCCAGCAGTTTATCTCGGGCGGGGGACACTGAAGCTTTCTTT. This codes for CASSLSRAGDTEAFF.

In regard to this clone: This specimen includes other DNA sequences encoding the same CDR3. The chain combines TRBV7-9 with TRBJ2-2; 7 nucleotides agree with TRBD1. V dropped 6 bases and J dropped 5; count of bases not matched to a gene: 3. The CDR3 has 13 amino acids. CDR1 and CDR2 from the germline V gene are SEHNR and FQNEAQ (reference sequence). The CDR3 region is CASSPQGTGELFF. The CDR3 DNA follows: TGTGCCAGCAGTCCACAGGGGACCGGGGAGCTGTTTTTT.

The chain uses TRBV5-1 and TRBJ1-1; unclear D gene. Trimming cost V 0 bases and J 11 bases, with 11 bases left between them. This CDR3 is built from 12 residues. Germline CDR1 is SGHRS and CDR2 is YFSETQ. The CDR3 spells CASSLGQASAFF. CDR3 coding DNA: TGCGCCAGCAGCTTGGGGCAGGCGTCGGCTTTCTTT.

The CDR3 DNA reads as TGTGCCTGGGCGGGACAGGGCCTAACTGAAGCTTTCTTT. Protein sequence: CAWAGQGLTEAFF. The V and J genes are TRBV30 and TRBJ1-1; 9 nucleotides match TRBD1. CDR1 and CDR2 (germline): GTSNPN, SVGIG (reference sequence). V gave up 5 bases and J gave up 5 bases; unmatched junction bases: 6. This CDR3 spans 13 amino acids.

The CDR3 coding sequence is TGTGCCAGCAGCTTTCCAGGGACTGAAGCTTTCTTT. Translation gives CASSFPGTEAFF. V usage is TRBV13 and J usage is TRBJ1-1; a weak D match, TRBD1 (5 bases). V lost 3 bases, J lost 5 bases, and 7 bases lay in between. The CDR3 sequence is 12 residues long. Germline V CDR1 and CDR2: PRHDT, FYEKMQ (reference sequence). The whole variable domain, filled in from reference TRBV13 and TRBJ1-1, reads AAGVIQSPRHLIKEKRETATLKCYPIPRHDTVYWYQQGPGQDPQFLISFYEKMQSDKGSIPDRFSAQQFSDYHSELNMSSLELGDSALYFCASSFPGTEAFFGQGTRLTVV.

V is TRBV6-1 and J is TRBJ2-5; 9 bases match TRBD2. Trimming at V came to 2 bases and at J to 6 bases, leaving 13 bases not matched to a gene. Germline assignment: CDR1 MNHNS and CDR2 SASEGT. The CDR3 extends over 17 amino acids. The chain's CDR3 is CASSEYGSGGLKQTQYF. The CDR3 DNA reads as TGTGCCAGCAGTGAATATGGTAGCGGGGGACTAAAACAGACCCAGTACTTC.

The chain carries TRBV19 and TRBJ1-5; TRBD1 agrees at 7 bases. Germline V gives CDR1 LNHDA, CDR2 SQIVND (reference sequence). The ends lost 5 bases at V and 7 bases at J; junction bases unmatched: 5. The CDR3 runs 13 residues. The CDR3 sequence: CASSSVGGQPQHF. For the CDR3, the DNA is TGTGCCAGTAGTTCAGTAGGGGGCCAGCCCCAGCATTTT.

This clone was picked up many times. This chain joins TRBV14 and TRBJ2-7, with 7 bases identical to TRBD2. V lost 0 bases, J lost 1 base, and 6 bases stayed unmatched. Germline V gene lookup returns CDR1 SGHDN and CDR2 FVKESK. The CDR3 covers 16 residues. CDR3 in DNA: TGTGCCAGCAGCCAAGATACCCTAGCGGCATCCTACGAGCAGTACTTC. Its protein is CASSQDTLAASYEQYF.

The V call is TRBV29-1, the J call TRBJ2-5, with D possibly being TRBD1 (6 bases). The ends were cut back, 3 bases at V and 4 bases at J, with 12 bases in the middle. The germline V gene encodes CDR1 SQVTM and CDR2 ANQGSEA. The CDR3 is made up of 13 amino acids. CDR3 residues: CSVDSTGLETQYF. The DNA for the CDR3 is TGCAGCGTTGATTCTACAGGGCTAGAGACCCAGTACTTC.

V is TRBV6-5 and J is TRBJ2-7; the match to TRBD2 covers 9 bases. This CDR3 is 16 amino acids long. V trimming: 0 bases; J trimming: 4 bases; junction bases outside the gene matches: 7. The germline V gene has CDR1 MNHEY and CDR2 SVGAGI. This CDR3 is CASSYSTASGVYEQYF. The CDR3 DNA is TGTGCCAGCAGTTACTCGACCGCTAGCGGGGTATACGAGCAGTACTTC.

This clone appeared a single time. The chain combines TRBV4-1 with TRBJ2-1, with 7 bases matching TRBD1. Germline V gene sequence: CDR1 MGHRA, CDR2 YSYEKL. Losses at the gene ends were 1 base for V and 3 bases for J; bases not matched to a gene: 3. This CDR3 is 15 amino acids long. The CDR3: CASSQGTGSYNEQFF. For the CDR3, the DNA is TGCGCCAGCAGCCAAGGGACAGGCAGCTACAATGAGCAGTTCTTC.

A few counts support this clone. The chain links TRBV19 to TRBJ1-5; TRBD1 matches 7 bases. The CDR3 sequence is 15 residues long. The junction had 6 bases not matched to a gene; V was cut back by 3 bases and J by 4 bases. In germline, CDR1 is LNHDA, CDR2 SQIVND (reference sequence). The CDR3 region is CASSIPGTVNQPQHF. The CDR3 DNA follows: TGTGCCAGTAGTATCCCCGGGACAGTTAATCAGCCCCAGCATTTT.

Regarding this clone: Other nucleotide sequences in the sample specify the same CDR3. The rearrangement links TRBV19 to TRBJ1-6; 8 bases line up with TRBD1. This CDR3 is 14 amino acids long. J was trimmed by 5 bases and V by 5 bases; bases with no gene match: 2. The germline V gene encodes CDR1 LNHDA and CDR2 SQIVND (reference sequence). For the CDR3, the DNA is TGTGCCAGTAGTGACAGGGGTAATAATTCACCCCTCCACTTT. It is translated as CASSDRGNNSPLHF.

The chain has TRBV5-8 and TRBJ2-1; TRBD1 agrees at 7 bases. CDR1 and CDR2 (germline): SGHTS, YDEGEE. With 1 base clipped from V and 4 bases from J, the junction kept 5 bases outside the gene matches. CDR3 size: 15 residues. The CDR3 DNA is TGTGCCAGCAGCTTGTCAGGGGGATGGTACAATGAGCAGTTCTTC. Translation gives CASSLSGGWYNEQFF. Drawing the rest from reference TRBV5-8 and TRBJ2-1, the complete variable domain is EAGVTQSPTHLIKTRGQQATLRCSPISGHTSVYWYQQALGLGLQFLLWYDEGEERNRGNFPPRFSGRQFPNYSSELNVNALELEDSALYLCASSLSGGWYNEQFFGPGTRLTVL.

The CDR3 region is CASSLGQGAGGYTF. As DNA, the CDR3 is TGTGCCAGTAGCCTGGGACAGGGGGCCGGGGGCTACACCTTC. The chain couples TRBV19 to TRBJ1-2; 12 nucleotides align to TRBD1. In germline, CDR1 is LNHDA, CDR2 SQIVND (reference sequence). The CDR3 contains 14 residues. The V segment lost 6 bases and the J segment 8 bases; nucleotides outside the gene matches: 7. Combining the CDR3 with reference TRBV19 and TRBJ1-2 gives the whole variable domain DGGITQSPKYLFRKEGQNVTLSCEQNLNHDAMYWYRQDPGQGLRLIYYSQIVNDFQKGDIAEGYSVSREKKESFPLTVTSAQKNPTAFYLCASSLGQGAGGYTFGSGTRLTVV.